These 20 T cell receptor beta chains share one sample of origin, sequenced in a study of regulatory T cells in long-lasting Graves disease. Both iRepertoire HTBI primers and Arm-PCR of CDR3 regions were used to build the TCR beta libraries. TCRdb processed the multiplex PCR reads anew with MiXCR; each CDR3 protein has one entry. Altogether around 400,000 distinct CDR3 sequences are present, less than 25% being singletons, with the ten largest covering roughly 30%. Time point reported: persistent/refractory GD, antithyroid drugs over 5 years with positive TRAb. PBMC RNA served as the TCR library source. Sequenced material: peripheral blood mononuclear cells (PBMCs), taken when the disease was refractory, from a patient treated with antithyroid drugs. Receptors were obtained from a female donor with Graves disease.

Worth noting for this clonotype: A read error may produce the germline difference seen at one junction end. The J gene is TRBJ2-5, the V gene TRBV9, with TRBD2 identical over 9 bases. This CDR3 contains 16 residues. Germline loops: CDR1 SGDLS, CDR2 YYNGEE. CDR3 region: CASSEGGRAPGETRYF. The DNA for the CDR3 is TGTGCCAGCAGCGAGGGCGGGAGGGCCCCGGGAGAGACCCGGTACTTC.

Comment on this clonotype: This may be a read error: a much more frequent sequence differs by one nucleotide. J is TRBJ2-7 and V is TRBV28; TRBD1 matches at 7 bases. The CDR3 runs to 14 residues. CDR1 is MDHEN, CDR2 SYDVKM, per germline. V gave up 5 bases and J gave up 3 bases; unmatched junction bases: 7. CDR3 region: CASSPPGDSYEQYF. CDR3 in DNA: TGTGCCAGCAGTCCTCCAGGGGACAGCTACGAGCAGTACTTC.

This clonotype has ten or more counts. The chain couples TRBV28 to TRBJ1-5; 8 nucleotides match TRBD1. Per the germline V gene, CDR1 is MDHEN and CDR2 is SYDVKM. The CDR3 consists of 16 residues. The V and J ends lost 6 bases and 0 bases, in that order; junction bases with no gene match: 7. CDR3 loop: CASSPWTGLSNQPQHF. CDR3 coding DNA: TGTGCCAGCAGCCCTTGGACAGGGCTTAGCAATCAGCCCCAGCATTTT.

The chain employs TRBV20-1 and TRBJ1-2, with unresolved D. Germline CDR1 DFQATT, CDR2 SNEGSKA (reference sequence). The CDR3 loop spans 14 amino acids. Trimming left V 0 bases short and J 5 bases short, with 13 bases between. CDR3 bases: TGCAGTGCTAGAGATACGGGAGAGGCATATGGCTACACCTTC. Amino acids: CSARDTGEAYGYTF.

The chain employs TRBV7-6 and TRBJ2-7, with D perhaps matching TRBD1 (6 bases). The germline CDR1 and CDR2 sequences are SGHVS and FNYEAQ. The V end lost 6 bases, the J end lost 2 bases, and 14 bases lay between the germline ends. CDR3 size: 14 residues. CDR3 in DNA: TGTGCCAGCAGTGGATGGTCAGGGGCCTACGAGCAGTACTTC. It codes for CASSGWSGAYEQYF.

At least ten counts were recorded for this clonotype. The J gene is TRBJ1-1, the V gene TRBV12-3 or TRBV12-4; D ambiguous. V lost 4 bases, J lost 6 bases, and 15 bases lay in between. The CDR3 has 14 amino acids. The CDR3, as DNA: TGTGCCAGCAGTTCTCGGCCCCAAGACGCTGAAGCTTTCTTT. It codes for CASSSRPQDAEAFF.

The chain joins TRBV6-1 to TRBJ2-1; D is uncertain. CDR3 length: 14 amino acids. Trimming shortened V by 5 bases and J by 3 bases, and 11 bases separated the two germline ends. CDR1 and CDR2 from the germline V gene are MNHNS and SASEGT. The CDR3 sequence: CASSPETGYNEQFF. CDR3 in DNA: TGTGCCAGCAGTCCCGAGACTGGCTACAATGAGCAGTTCTTC.

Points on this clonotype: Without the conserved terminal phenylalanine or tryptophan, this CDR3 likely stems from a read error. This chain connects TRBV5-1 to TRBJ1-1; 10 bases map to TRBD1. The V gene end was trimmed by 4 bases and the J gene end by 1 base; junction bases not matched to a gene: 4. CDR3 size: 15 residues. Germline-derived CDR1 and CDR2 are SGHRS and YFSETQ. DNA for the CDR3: TGCGCCAGCAGCCCAGGGGACAGGGGGAACACTGAAGCTTTCTCT. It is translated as CASSPGDRGNTEAFS.

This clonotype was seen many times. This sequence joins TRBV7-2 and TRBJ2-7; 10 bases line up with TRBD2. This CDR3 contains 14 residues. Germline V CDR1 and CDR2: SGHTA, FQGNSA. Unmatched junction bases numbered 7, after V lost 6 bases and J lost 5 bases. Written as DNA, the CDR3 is TGTGCCAGCAGTTCTAGCGGGAGCACCCACGAGCAGTACTTC. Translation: CASSSSGSTHEQYF.

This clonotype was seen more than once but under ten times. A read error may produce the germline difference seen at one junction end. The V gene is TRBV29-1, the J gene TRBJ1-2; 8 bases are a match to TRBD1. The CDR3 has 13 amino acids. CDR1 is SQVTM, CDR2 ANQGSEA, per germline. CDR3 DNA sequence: TGCGGCGTTCAGACAGGGGCTAACTATGGCTACACCTTC. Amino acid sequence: CGVQTGANYGYTF.

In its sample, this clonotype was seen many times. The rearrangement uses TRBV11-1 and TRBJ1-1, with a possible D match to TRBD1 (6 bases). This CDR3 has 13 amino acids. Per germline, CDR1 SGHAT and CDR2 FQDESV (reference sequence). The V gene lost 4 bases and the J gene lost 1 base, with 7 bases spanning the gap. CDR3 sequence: CASSWTENTEAFF. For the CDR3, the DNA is TGTGCCAGCAGCTGGACAGAGAACACTGAAGCTTTCTTT. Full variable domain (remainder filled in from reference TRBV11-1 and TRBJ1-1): EAEVAQSPRYKITEKSQAVAFWCDPISGHATLYWYRQILGQGPELLVQFQDESVVDDSQLPKDRFSAERLKGVDSTLKIQPAELGDSAMYLCASSWTENTEAFFGQGTRLTVV.

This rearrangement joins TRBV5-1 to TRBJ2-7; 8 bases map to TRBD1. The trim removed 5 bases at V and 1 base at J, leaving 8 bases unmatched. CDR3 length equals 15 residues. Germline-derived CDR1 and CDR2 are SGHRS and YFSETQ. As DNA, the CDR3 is TGCGCCAGCAGTAAAACGGGACAGGCTTCCTACGAGCAGTACTTC. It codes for CASSKTGQASYEQYF.

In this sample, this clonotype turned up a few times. The CDR3 sequence is CSVQGPETQYF. CDR3 DNA: TGCAGCGTTCAGGGGCCGGAGACCCAGTACTTC. This sequence joins TRBV29-1 and TRBJ2-5, with a possible D match to TRBD1 (6 bases). The CDR3 extends over 11 amino acids. Germline V lookup: CDR1 SQVTM, CDR2 ANQGSEA. The germline V and J ends were trimmed by 5 bases and 5 bases, with 9 bases remaining between them.

The CDR3 protein is CASSQDRESYEQYF. The DNA of the CDR3 is TGCGCCAGCAGCCAAGATAGGGAGTCCTACGAGCAGTACTTC. The chain recombines TRBV4-3 with TRBJ2-7; tentative D call: TRBD2 (5 bases). The CDR3 is made up of 14 amino acids. The ends were cut back, 0 bases at V and 1 base at J, with 7 bases in the middle. Germline V CDR1 and CDR2: LGHNA, YSLEER.

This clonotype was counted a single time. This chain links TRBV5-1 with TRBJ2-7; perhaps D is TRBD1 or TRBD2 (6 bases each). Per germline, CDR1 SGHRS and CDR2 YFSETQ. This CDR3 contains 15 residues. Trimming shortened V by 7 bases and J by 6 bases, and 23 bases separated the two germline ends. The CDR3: CASGQTRGAGTEQYF. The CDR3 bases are TGCGCCAGCGGCCAGACTAGGGGGGCTGGCACCGAGCAGTACTTC. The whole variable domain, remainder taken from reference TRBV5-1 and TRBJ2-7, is KAGVTQTPRYLIKTRGQQVTLSCSPISGHRSVSWYQQTPGQGLQFLFEYFSETQRNKGNFPGRFSGRQFSNSRSEMNVSTLELGDSALYLCASGQTRGAGTEQYFGPGTRLTVT.

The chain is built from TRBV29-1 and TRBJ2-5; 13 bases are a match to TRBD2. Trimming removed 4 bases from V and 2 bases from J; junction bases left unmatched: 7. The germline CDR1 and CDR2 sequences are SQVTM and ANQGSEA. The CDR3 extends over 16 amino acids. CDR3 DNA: TGCAGCGTTGGATTCCTGGGACTAGCGGGACAAGAGACCCAGTACTTC. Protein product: CSVGFLGLAGQETQYF.

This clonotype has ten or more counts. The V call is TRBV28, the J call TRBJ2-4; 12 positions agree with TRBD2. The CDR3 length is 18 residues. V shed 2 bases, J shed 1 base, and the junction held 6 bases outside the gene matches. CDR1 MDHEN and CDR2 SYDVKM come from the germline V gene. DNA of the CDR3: TGTGCCAGCAGTTTAGGGCTAGCGGGAGGGGCGGCCAAAAACATTCAGTACTTC. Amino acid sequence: CASSLGLAGGAAKNIQYF.

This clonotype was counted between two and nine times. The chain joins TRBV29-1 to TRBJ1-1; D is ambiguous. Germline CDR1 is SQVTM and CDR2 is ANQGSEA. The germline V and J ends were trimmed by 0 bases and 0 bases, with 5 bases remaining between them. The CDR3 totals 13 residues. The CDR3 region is CSVEDSMNTEAFF. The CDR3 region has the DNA TGCAGCGTTGAAGATTCCATGAACACTGAAGCTTTCTTT.

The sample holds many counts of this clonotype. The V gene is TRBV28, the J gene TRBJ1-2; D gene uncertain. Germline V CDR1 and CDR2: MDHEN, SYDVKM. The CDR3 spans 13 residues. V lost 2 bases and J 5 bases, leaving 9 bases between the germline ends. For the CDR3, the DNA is TGTGCCAGCAGTTTACGACACGTTTATGGCTACACCTTC. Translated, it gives CASSLRHVYGYTF.

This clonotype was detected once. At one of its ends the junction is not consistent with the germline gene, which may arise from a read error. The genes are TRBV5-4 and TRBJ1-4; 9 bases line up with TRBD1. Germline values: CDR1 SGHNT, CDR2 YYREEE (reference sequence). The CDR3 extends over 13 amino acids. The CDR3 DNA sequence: TGTCCCAGCAGCTTACAGGGGGCTGAAAAACTGTTTTTT. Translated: CPSSLQGAEKLFF.